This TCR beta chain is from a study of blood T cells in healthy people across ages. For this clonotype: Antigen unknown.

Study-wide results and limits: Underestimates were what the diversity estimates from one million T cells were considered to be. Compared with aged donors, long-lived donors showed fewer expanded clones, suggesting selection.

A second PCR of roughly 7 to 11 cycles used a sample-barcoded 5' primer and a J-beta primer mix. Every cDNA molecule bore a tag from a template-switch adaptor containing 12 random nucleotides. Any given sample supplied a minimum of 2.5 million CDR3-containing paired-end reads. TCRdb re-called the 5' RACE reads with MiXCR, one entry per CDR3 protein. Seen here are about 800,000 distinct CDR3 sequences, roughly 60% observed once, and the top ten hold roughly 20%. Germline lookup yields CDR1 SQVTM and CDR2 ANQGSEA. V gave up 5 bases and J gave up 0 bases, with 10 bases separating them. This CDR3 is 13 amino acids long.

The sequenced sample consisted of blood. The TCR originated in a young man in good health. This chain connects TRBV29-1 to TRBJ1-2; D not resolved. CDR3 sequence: CSVSEPANYGYTF. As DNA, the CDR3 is TGCAGCGTTTCAGAACCAGCTAACTATGGCTACACCTTC.